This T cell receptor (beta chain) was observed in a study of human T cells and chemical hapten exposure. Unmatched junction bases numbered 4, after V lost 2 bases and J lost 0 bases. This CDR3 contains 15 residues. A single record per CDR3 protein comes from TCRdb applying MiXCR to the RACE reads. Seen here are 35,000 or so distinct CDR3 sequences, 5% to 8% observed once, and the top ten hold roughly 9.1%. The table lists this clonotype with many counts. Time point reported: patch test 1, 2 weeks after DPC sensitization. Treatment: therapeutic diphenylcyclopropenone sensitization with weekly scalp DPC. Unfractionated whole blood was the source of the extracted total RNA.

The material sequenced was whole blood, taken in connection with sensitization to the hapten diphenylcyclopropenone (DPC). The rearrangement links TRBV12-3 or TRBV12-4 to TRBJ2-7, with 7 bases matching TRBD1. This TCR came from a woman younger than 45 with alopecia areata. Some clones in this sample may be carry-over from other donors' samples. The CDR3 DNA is TGTGCCAGCAGTTTAACAGGGGAAACCTCCTACGAGCAGTACTTC. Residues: CASSLTGETSYEQYF.